A selection of T cell receptor beta chains follows, all from one sample in a study of blood T cell repertoires in COVID-19. Clones were sequenced by immunoSEQ multiplex PCR, and TCRdb holds only the in-frame ones, with some missing. The repertoire includes 400,000 to 550,000 clones, roughly 87% of them detected once, and almost 2% sits in the top ten. The source material was PBMCs or T cells enriched from blood (not recorded which). The receptors here all came from a woman aged 18 to 35 with acute COVID-19. The CDR3 runs from the conserved cysteine through the conserved F or W. The D gene is left open where the match is weak. Rows give clone size only sometimes, using once, few, many, or a class for an expanded clone.

>TRBJ1-2|-|TRBD1|TRBV5-4
CASSPYKGASGGYTF
TGTGCCAGCAGCCCCTATAAGGGGGCGAGTGGAGGCTACACCTTC
>TRBJ1-3|-|-|TRBV15
CATSFRAGNTIYF
TGTGCCACCAGCTTCAGGGCAGGAAACACCATATATTTT
>TRBJ2-3|-|-|TRBV15
CATSRDVRSSTDTQYF
TGTGCCACCAGCAGAGATGTCAGGTCTAGCACAGATACGCAGTATTTT
>TRBJ2-7|-|-|TRBV7-8
CASSLMGFLDEQYF
TGTGCCAGCAGCTTAATGGGCTTTTTAGATGAGCAGTACTTC
>TRBJ2-7|-|TRBD1|TRBV7-2
CASSSRQGLHPYEQYF
TGTGCCAGCAGCTCCCGACAGGGCCTTCATCCTTACGAGCAGTACTTC
>TRBJ1-2|-|-|TRBV14
CASSQEQGYGYTF
TGTGCCAGCAGCCAAGAGCAGGGCTACGGCTACACCTTC
>TRBJ2-1|-|-|TRBV9
CASSAAPGRNEQFF
TGTGCCAGCAGCGCCGCTCCGGGGAGGAATGAGCAGTTCTTC
>TRBJ1-2|-|-|TRBV28
CASRRGGYTF
TGTGCCAGCAGAAGGGGTGGCTACACCTTC
>TRBJ2-3|-|TRBD1|TRBV27
CASSSQGQAGNTQYF
TGTGCCAGCAGTTCCCAAGGACAGGCAGGAAATACGCAGTATTTT
>TRBJ2-2|-|TRBD2|TRBV10-2
CASTPTGSGRKSGELFF
TGCGCCAGCACCCCTACCGGTAGCGGGAGAAAATCCGGGGAGCTGTTTTTT
>TRBJ2-7|many|TRBD2|TRBV11-2
CASSPLTSGFPYEQYF
TGTGCCAGCAGCCCATTGACTAGCGGGTTCCCTTACGAGCAGTACTTC
>TRBJ1-1|few|-|TRBV6-5
CASSYRGRDTEAFF
TGTGCCAGCAGTTACAGGGGCCGGGACACTGAAGCTTTCTTT
>TRBJ1-5|-|TRBD1|TRBV18
CASSPTGQLNQPQHF
TGTGCCAGCTCACCTACGGGACAGCTAAATCAGCCCCAGCATTTT
>TRBJ2-7|-|TRBD1|TRBV19
CASSTGTGAYEQYF
TGTGCCAGTAGCACCGGGACAGGAGCCTACGAGCAGTACTTC
>TRBJ2-2|-|-|TRBV19
CASSKSGELFF
TGTGCCAGTAGCAAGAGCGGGGAGCTGTTTTTT
>TRBJ2-2|few|TRBD1|TRBV6-4
CASSDSRQGASGELFF
TGTGCCAGCAGTGACTCGCGACAGGGGGCTTCCGGGGAGCTGTTTTTT
>TRBJ1-6|-|-|TRBV3-1/TRBV3-2
CASSSNPGVGSPLHF
TGTGCCAGCAGCTCAAATCCAGGTGTTGGCTCACCCCTCCACTTT
>TRBJ2-3|-|-|TRBV5-8
CASSPSVVRTDTQYF
TGTGCCAGCAGCCCCAGTGTTGTGCGCACAGATACGCAGTATTTT
>TRBJ1-2|-|TRBD1|TRBV28
CASSSGTGGYGYTF
TGTGCCAGCAGCTCCGGGACAGGGGGATATGGCTACACCTTC